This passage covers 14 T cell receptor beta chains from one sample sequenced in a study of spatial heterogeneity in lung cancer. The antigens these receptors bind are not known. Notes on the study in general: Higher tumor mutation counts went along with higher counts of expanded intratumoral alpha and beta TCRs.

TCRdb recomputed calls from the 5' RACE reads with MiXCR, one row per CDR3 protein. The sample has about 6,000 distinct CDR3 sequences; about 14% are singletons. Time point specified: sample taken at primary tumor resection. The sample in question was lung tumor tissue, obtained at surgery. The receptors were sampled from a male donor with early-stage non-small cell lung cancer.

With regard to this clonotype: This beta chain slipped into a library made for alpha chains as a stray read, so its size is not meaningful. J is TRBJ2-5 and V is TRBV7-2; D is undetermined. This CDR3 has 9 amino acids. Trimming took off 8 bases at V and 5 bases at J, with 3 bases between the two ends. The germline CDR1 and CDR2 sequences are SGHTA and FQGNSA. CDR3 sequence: CASGETQYF. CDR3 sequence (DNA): TGTGCCAGCGGGGAGACCCAGTACTTC.

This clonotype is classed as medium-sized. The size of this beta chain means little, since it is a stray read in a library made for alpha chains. Written as DNA, the CDR3 is TGTGCCAGCAGTAGGGCGGAAAGGACTAGTGAGCAGTACTTC. It codes for CASSRAERTSEQYF. The J gene is TRBJ2-7, the V gene TRBV12-3 or TRBV12-4; 7 nucleotides agree with TRBD2. V was clipped by 5 bases and J by 7 bases; unmatched bases: 11. This CDR3 spans 14 amino acids.

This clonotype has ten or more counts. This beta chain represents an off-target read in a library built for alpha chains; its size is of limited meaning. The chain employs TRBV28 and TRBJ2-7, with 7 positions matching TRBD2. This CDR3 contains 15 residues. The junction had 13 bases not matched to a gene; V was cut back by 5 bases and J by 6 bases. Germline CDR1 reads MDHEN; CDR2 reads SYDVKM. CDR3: CASSRGHPSGVEQYF. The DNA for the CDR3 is TGTGCCAGCAGTCGAGGACACCCCAGCGGGGTCGAGCAGTACTTC. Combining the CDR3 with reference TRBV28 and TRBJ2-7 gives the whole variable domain DVKVTQSSRYLVKRTGEKVFLECVQDMDHENMFWYRQDPGLGLRLIYFSYDVKMKEKGDIPEGYSVSREKKERFSLILESASTNQTSMYLCASSRGHPSGVEQYFGPGTRLTVT.

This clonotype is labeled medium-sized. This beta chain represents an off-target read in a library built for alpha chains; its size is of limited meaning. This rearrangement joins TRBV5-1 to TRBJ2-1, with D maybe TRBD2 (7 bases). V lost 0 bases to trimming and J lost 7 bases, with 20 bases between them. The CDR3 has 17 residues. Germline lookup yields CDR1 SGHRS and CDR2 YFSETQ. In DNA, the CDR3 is TGCGCCAGCAGCTTGGGTCCGGGGGGTACAGGGAAGAATGAGCAGTTCTTC. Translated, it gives CASSLGPGGTGKNEQFF.

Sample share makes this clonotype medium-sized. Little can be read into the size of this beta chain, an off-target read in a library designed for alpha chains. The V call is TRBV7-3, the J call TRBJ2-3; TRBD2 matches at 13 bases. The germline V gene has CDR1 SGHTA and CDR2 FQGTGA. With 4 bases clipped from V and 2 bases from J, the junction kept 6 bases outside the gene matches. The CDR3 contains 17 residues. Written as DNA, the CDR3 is TGTGCCAGCAGCTCAACGGGGACTAGCGGGACCACAGATACGCAGTATTTT. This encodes CASSSTGTSGTTDTQYF.

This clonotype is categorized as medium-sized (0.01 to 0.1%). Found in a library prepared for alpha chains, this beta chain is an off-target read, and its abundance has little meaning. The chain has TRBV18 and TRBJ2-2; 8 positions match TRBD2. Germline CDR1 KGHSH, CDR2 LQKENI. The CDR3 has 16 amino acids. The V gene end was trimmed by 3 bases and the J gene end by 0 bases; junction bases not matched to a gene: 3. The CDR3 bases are TGTGCCAGCTCACCTCCGGGACTAGCGAACACCGGGGAGCTGTTTTTT. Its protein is CASSPPGLANTGELFF.

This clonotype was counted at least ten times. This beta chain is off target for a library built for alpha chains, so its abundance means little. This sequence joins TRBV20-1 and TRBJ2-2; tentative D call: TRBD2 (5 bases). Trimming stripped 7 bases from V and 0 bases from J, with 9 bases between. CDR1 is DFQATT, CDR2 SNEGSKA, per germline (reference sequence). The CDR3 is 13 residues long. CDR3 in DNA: TGCAGTGGAGCGGACTCGAACACCGGGGAGCTGTTTTTT. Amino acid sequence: CSGADSNTGELFF.

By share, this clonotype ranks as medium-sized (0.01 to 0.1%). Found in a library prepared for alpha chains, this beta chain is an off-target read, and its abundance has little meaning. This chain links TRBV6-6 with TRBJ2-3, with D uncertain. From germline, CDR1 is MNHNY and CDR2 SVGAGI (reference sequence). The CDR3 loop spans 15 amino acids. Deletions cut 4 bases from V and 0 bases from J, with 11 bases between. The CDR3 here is CASSSYLSSTDTQYF. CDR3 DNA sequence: TGTGCCAGCAGTTCTTACCTCTCTAGCACAGATACGCAGTATTTT.

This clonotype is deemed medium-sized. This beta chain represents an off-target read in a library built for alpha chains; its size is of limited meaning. CDR3 DNA: TGTGCCAGCAGCTCTCAGGACTGGACCTACGAGCAGTACTTC. Its protein is CASSSQDWTYEQYF. This chain joins TRBV7-9 and TRBJ2-7; possibly TRBD2 for D (5 bases). In germline, CDR1 is SEHNR, CDR2 FQNEAQ (reference sequence). V lost 4 bases and J 2 bases, leaving 12 bases between the germline ends. The CDR3 runs to 14 residues. Complete variable domain (other parts from reference TRBV7-9 and TRBJ2-7): DTGVSQNPRHKITKRGQNVTFRCDPISEHNRLYWYRQTLGQGPEFLTYFQNEAQLEKSRLLSDRFSAERPKGSFSTLEIQRTEQGDSAMYLCASSSQDWTYEQYFGPGTRLTVT.

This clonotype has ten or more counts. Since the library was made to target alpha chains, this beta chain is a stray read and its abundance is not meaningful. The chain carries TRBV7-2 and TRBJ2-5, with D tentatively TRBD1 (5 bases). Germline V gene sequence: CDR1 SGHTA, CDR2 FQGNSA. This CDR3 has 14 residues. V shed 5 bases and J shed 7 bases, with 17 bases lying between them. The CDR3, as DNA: TGTGCCAGCAGCCTAGGGCGCCACCAGGGGACCCAGTACTTC. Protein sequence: CASSLGRHQGTQYF.

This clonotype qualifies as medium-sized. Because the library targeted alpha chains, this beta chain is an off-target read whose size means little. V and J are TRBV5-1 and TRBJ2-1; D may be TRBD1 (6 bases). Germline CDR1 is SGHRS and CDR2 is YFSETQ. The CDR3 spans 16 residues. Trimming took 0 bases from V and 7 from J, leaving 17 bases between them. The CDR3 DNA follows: TGCGCCAGCAGCTTGGCCGTCAGGGGTTCCAAAAATGAGCAGTTCTTC. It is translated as CASSLAVRGSKNEQFF.

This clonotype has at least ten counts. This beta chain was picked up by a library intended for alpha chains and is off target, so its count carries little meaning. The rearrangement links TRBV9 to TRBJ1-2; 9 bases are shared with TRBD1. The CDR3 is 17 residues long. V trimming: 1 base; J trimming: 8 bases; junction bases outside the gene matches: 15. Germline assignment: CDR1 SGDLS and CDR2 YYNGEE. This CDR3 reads CASSVTPIGQGREGYTF. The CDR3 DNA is TGTGCCAGCAGCGTAACCCCGATTGGACAGGGGAGGGAAGGCTACACCTTC.

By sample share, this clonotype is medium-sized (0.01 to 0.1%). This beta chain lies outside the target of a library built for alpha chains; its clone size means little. The CDR3 loop is CASSELHLVSVNYGYTF. The CDR3 nucleotides are TGTGCCAGCAGTGAATTACACCTCGTTTCTGTTAACTATGGCTACACCTTC. The chain is built from TRBV2 and TRBJ1-2; D is ambiguous. Germline V lookup: CDR1 SNHLY, CDR2 FYNNEI. Trimming cost V 2 bases and J 1 base, with 17 bases left between them. The CDR3 is 17 amino acids.

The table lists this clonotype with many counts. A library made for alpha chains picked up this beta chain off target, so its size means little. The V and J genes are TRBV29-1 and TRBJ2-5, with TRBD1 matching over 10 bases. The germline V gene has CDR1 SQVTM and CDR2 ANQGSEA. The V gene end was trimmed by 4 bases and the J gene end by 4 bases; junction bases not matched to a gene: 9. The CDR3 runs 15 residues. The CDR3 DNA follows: TGCAGCGTTGCCTTAAGACAGGGGGCAGGAGAGACCCAGTACTTC. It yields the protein CSVALRQGAGETQYF.